The 17 T cell receptor beta chains listed next were all sequenced from one sample in a study of early T cells in non-severe SARS-CoV-2 infection. MiXCR, applied by TCRdb to the 5' RACE reads, yields one record per CDR3 protein. The repertoire holds some 80,000 distinct CDR3 sequences, with less than 15% as singletons. The material sequenced was whole blood. The origin of the receptors is an adult who was a healthcare worker with PCR-confirmed SARS-CoV-2 infection or an uninfected control (not recorded which).

This clonotype was seen a handful of times. The gene calls are TRBV25-1 and TRBJ2-3, with 8 nucleotides matching TRBD2. Germline CDR1 reads MGHDK; CDR2 reads SYGVNS. This CDR3 comprises 15 residues. After removal of 3 bases from V and 1 base from J, the junction contained 3 bases not matched to a gene. The CDR3 protein is CASSDRGGRTDTQYF. In nucleotides, the CDR3 is TGTGCCAGCAGTGACCGGGGGGGACGCACAGATACGCAGTATTTT.

This clonotype was counted only a few times. This chain uses TRBV20-1 with TRBJ1-1; perhaps TRBD1 as D (5 bases). This CDR3 is 14 amino acids long. V lost 3 bases and J 0 bases, leaving 11 bases between the germline ends. CDR1 and CDR2 from the germline V gene are DFQATT and SNEGSKA (reference sequence). CDR3 in amino acids: CSARSGGVNTEAFF. Written as DNA, the CDR3 is TGCAGTGCTAGGTCCGGGGGGGTGAACACTGAAGCTTTCTTT.

V and J are TRBV11-2 and TRBJ2-7; 12 bases line up with TRBD2. Germline-derived CDR1 and CDR2 are SGHAT and FQNNGV. The CDR3 is made up of 14 amino acids. V shed 5 bases, J shed 5 bases, and the junction held 4 bases outside the gene matches. The chain's CDR3 is CASSMTSGSDEQYF. CDR3 nucleotides: TGTGCCAGCAGCATGACTAGCGGGAGCGACGAGCAGTACTTC.

V and J are TRBV6-4 and TRBJ2-7; no definite D call. Deletions cut 2 bases from V and 7 bases from J, with 15 bases between. The CDR3 has 14 residues. Per the germline V gene, CDR1 is MRHNA and CDR2 is SNTAGT. The CDR3 coding sequence is TGTGCCAGCAGTGACGGCCTCGGGTACGGGGAGCAGTACTTC. It codes for CASSDGLGYGEQYF.

The chain links TRBV5-1 to TRBJ2-2; no clear D. Germline V CDR1 and CDR2: SGHRS, YFSETQ. Trimming cost V 4 bases and J 1 base, with 14 bases left between them. The CDR3 is 16 amino acids. CDR3 amino acids: CASSLSLGMNTGELFF. The CDR3 nucleotides are TGCGCCAGCAGCCTATCCCTGGGAATGAACACCGGGGAGCTGTTTTTT.

This clonotype was detected only a few times. The chain uses TRBV5-1 and TRBJ2-5, with a tentative D call TRBD1 (5 bases). The CDR3 extends over 14 amino acids. CDR1 is SGHRS and CDR2 is YFSETQ in the germline V gene. The V and J ends lost 2 bases and 2 bases respectively, with 10 bases between them. The CDR3 DNA is TGCGCCAGCAGCTTCGCAGGGCCTCAAGAGACCCAGTACTTC. Its translation: CASSFAGPQETQYF.

CDR3: CAWVIGLAGWGEQFF. In DNA, the CDR3 is TGTGCCTGGGTAATCGGACTAGCGGGCTGGGGTGAGCAGTTCTTC. The chain has TRBV30 and TRBJ2-1, with 11 bases identical to TRBD2. The CDR3 runs 15 residues. The germline V gene has CDR1 GTSNPN and CDR2 SVGIG (reference sequence). Germline trimming cut 5 bases from V and 9 bases from J; bases unmatched to any gene: 12. Full variable domain (remainder filled in from reference TRBV30 and TRBJ2-1): SQTIHQWPATLVQPVGSPLSLECTVEGTSNPNLYWYRQAAGRGLQLLFYSVGIGQISSEVPQNLSASRPQDRQFILSSKKLLLSDSGFYLCAWVIGLAGWGEQFFGPGTRLTVL.

In its sample, this clonotype was seen many times. The chain joins TRBV11-2 to TRBJ2-1; 10 bases agree with TRBD2. Per the germline V gene, CDR1 is SGHAT and CDR2 is FQNNGV. CDR3 size: 15 residues. Germline trimming cut 1 base from V and 9 bases from J; bases unmatched to any gene: 6. The chain's CDR3 is CASSLALAGVAEQFF. CDR3 DNA sequence: TGTGCCAGCAGCTTAGCCCTAGCGGGAGTGGCTGAGCAGTTCTTC.

The chain couples TRBV3-1 to TRBJ1-2, with a tentative D call TRBD1 (5 bases). This CDR3 contains 14 residues. The germline V gene has CDR1 LGHDT and CDR2 YNNKEL (reference sequence). The V end lost 4 bases, the J end lost 7 bases, and 16 bases lay between the germline ends. The CDR3 DNA sequence: TGTGCCAGCAGCCCTGGGACGGCCTCACGTGGCTACACCTTC. This translates into CASSPGTASRGYTF.

The sample holds many counts of this clonotype. The chain combines TRBV20-1 with TRBJ1-5, with D maybe TRBD1 (6 bases). This CDR3 is 13 amino acids long. Per germline, CDR1 DFQATT and CDR2 SNEGSKA (reference sequence). Trimming left V 0 bases short and J 11 bases short, with 14 bases between. In nucleotides, the CDR3 is TGCAGTGCTAGAGATGAGGGGGGCGGGGCCCAGCATTTT. Translation gives CSARDEGGGAQHF.

The chain carries TRBV18 and TRBJ2-7; D may be TRBD2 (5 bases). Trimming left V 2 bases short and J 2 bases short, with 7 bases between. The CDR3 has 13 residues. The germline gives CDR1 KGHSH, CDR2 LQKENI. Here the CDR3 reads CASSPSGAYEQYF. DNA of the CDR3: TGTGCCAGCTCACCAAGCGGTGCCTACGAGCAGTACTTC. Filled out from reference TRBV18 and TRBJ2-7, the complete variable domain reads NAGVMQNPRHLVRRRGQEARLRCSPMKGHSHVYWYRQLPEEGLKFMVYLQKENIIDESGMPKERFSAEFPKEGPSILRIQQVVRGDSAAYFCASSPSGAYEQYFGPGTRLTVT.

The chain combines TRBV14 with TRBJ2-7; D gene ambiguous. Germline V CDR1 and CDR2: SGHDN, FVKESK. Trimming took 2 bases from V and 3 from J, leaving 8 bases between them. This CDR3 region has 13 residues. The CDR3 bases are TGTGCCAGCAGCCAATGGTCCGGCTACGAGCAGTACTTC. Its protein is CASSQWSGYEQYF.

The chain couples TRBV29-1 to TRBJ2-3, with 12 bases that match TRBD2. The CDR3 has 17 residues. V lost 6 bases and J lost 1; bases outside the gene matches: 11. Germline V lookup: CDR1 SQVTM, CDR2 ANQGSEA. The CDR3 DNA reads as TGCAGCGTCCGGGGTCTAGCGGGAGGGTCAGGCACAGATACGCAGTATTTT. Protein: CSVRGLAGGSGTDTQYF.

This chain's CDR3 is CASRTGQLPEYF. The DNA for the CDR3 is TGTGCCAGCAGAACCGGACAGCTCCCGGAGTACTTC. The V gene is TRBV28, the J gene TRBJ2-7, with a weak D call TRBD1 (6 bases). This CDR3 contains 12 residues. Trimming removed 6 bases from V and 11 bases from J, with 17 bases in between. CDR1 is MDHEN and CDR2 is SYDVKM in the germline V gene.

This clonotype has only a few counts. This chain connects TRBV6-4 to TRBJ1-4; a weak D match, TRBD1 (6 bases). CDR1 is MRHNA and CDR2 is SNTAGT in the germline V gene. The CDR3 extends over 17 amino acids. Trimming removed 2 bases at V and 1 base at J, with 14 bases between. CDR3 in amino acids: CASSDEGTLGTNEKLFF. CDR3 sequence (DNA): TGTGCCAGCAGTGACGAAGGGACATTGGGAACTAATGAAAAACTGTTTTTT.

The rearrangement links TRBV29-1 to TRBJ2-7; D tentatively fits TRBD1 or TRBD2 (5 bases each). Germline values: CDR1 SQVTM, CDR2 ANQGSEA. V gave up 4 bases and J gave up 0 bases, with 10 bases separating them. The CDR3 is 13 residues long. The CDR3 loop is CSVGGTASYEQYF. For the CDR3, the DNA is TGCAGCGTTGGTGGGACGGCCTCCTACGAGCAGTACTTC.

The sample holds many counts of this clonotype. This chain connects TRBV9 to TRBJ2-1, with 14 bases identical to TRBD2. The CDR3 is 14 amino acids. Germline V gives CDR1 SGDLS, CDR2 YYNGEE. Unmatched junction bases numbered 6, after V lost 0 bases and J lost 16 bases. CDR3 protein: CASSVGLAGGPFFF. The CDR3 region has the DNA TGTGCCAGCAGCGTAGGACTAGCGGGAGGGCCCTTTTTCTTC.